Sequencing of this T cell receptor beta chain was carried out in a study of spatial heterogeneity in lung cancer. At the level of the study: There were consistently more beta-chain sequences detected than alpha-chain sequences.

On this clonotype: One junction end does not reproduce the germline sequence, and a read error may be involved.

Every individual TCR cDNA molecule carried its own unique molecular identifier, which allowed correction of PCR and sequencing errors. TCRdb independently ran MiXCR on the 5' RACE reads; one entry per CDR3 protein. The profile covers about 25,000 distinct CDR3 sequences, with about 7.2% appearing a single time and 13% to 15% taken by the ten largest. The sample's time point: sample taken at primary tumor resection. No cells were sorted before sequencing. The whole RNA sequenced was extracted from tumor, nontumor lung or frozen PBMC. Germline values: CDR1 MNHEY, CDR2 SVGEGT. This CDR3 contains 13 residues.

This rearrangement joins TRBV6-2 or TRBV6-3 to TRBJ2-4; either TRBD1 or TRBD2 may supply D (5 bases each). This TCR was sampled from a male donor with early-stage non-small cell lung cancer. The source was PBMCs, collected at surgery. The CDR3 region is CASSYSGDRTQCF. DNA for the CDR3: TGTGCCAGCAGTTACTCCGGGGACCGCACTCAGTGCTTC.